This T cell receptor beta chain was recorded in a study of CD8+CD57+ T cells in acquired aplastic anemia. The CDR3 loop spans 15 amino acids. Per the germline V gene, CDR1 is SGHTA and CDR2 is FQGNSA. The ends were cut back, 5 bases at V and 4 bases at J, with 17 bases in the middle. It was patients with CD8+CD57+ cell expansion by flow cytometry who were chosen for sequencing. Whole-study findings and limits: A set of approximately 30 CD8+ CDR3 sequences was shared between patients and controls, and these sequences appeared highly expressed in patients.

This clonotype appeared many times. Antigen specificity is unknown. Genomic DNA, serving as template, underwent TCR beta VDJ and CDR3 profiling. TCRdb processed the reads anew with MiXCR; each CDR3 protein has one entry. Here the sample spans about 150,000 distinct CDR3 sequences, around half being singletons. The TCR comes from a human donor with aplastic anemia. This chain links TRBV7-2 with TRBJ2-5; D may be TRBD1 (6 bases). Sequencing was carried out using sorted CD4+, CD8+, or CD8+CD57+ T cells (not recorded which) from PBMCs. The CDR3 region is CASSPSTGYGETQYF. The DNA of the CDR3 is TGTGCCAGCAGCCCGTCAACAGGGTACGGAGAGACCCAGTACTTC.